The 15 T cell receptor beta chains below all came from one sample that was sequenced in a study of regulatory T cells in long-lasting Graves disease. Time point noted: newly diagnosed GD, antithyroid drugs for less than 3 months. Extracted PBMC RNA gave rise to the TCR library. Arm-PCR of CDR3 regions and iRepertoire HTBI primers were used to build TCR beta libraries. TCRdb called the multiplex PCR reads again in MiXCR, with one record for every CDR3 protein. The sample records fewer than 350,000 distinct CDR3 sequences, under 20% being singletons. The sample in question was peripheral blood mononuclear cells (PBMCs), obtained at new diagnosis, from a patient treated with antithyroid drugs. The receptors shown here come from a female donor with Graves disease.

This clonotype was recorded at least ten times. V and J are TRBV12-3 or TRBV12-4 and TRBJ2-7; 7 positions match TRBD1. V lost 3 bases to trimming and J lost 2 bases; unmatched junction nucleotides: 7. CDR3 length equals 15 residues. The CDR3 nucleotides read TGTGCCAGCAGTTTTGAGGGGGCAGGACCCTACGAGCAGTACTTC. Amino acids: CASSFEGAGPYEQYF.

Worth noting for this clonotype: The junction shows a germline mismatch at one end, possibly a read error. J is TRBJ2-7 and V is TRBV28; unclear D gene. Germline V gives CDR1 MDHEN, CDR2 SYDVKM. This CDR3 has 13 amino acids. The DNA of the CDR3 is TGTGCCGGCAGTCCACCTCCTTTCTACGAGCAGTACTTC. Its translation: CAGSPPPFYEQYF.

Ten or more counts support this clonotype. The chain carries TRBV24-1 and TRBJ1-2, with D perhaps TRBD1 (6 bases). From germline, CDR1 is KGHDR and CDR2 SFDVKD. The CDR3 runs 14 residues. V lost 4 bases and J lost 2, with 10 bases in between. This CDR3 reads CATSDPQGNYGYTF. The DNA of the CDR3 is TGTGCCACCAGTGACCCACAGGGAAACTATGGCTACACCTTC.

In its sample, this clonotype was seen many times. The chain couples TRBV11-3 to TRBJ1-1; D unresolved. This CDR3 region has 13 residues. CDR1 and CDR2 from the germline V gene are SGHNT and YENEEA. Deletions cut 3 bases from V and 4 bases from J, with 9 bases between. Written as DNA, the CDR3 is TGTGCCAGCAGCTTTTTGGTGGGCACTGAAGCTTTCTTT. Protein product: CASSFLVGTEAFF. Together with reference TRBV11-3 and TRBJ1-1, the CDR3 gives the full variable domain: EAGVVQSPRYKIIEKKQPVAFWCNPISGHNTLYWYLQNLGQGPELLIRYENEEAVDDSQLPKDRFSAERLKGVDSTLKIQPAELGDSAVYLCASSFLVGTEAFFGQGTRLTVV.

This clonotype was found many times. The rearrangement joins TRBV30 to TRBJ1-2; no clear D gene. V was clipped by 4 bases and J by 3 bases, with 9 bases between them. CDR1 is GTSNPN, CDR2 SVGIG, per germline (reference sequence). The CDR3 is made up of 12 amino acids. The DNA for the CDR3 is TGTGCCTGGATTTCTGTTTACTATGGCTACACCTTC. It translates to CAWISVYYGYTF.

J is TRBJ2-5 and V is TRBV12-3 or TRBV12-4; 11 bases align to TRBD1. V gave up 5 bases and J gave up 4 bases; unmatched junction bases: 3. This CDR3 is built from 14 residues. CDR3 region: CASSHGTGGETQYF. The CDR3 DNA reads TGTGCCAGCAGTCACGGGACAGGGGGAGAGACCCAGTACTTC.

The sample holds many counts of this clonotype. The chain employs TRBV19 and TRBJ1-2, with 9 bases identical to TRBD1. Germline CDR1 and CDR2: LNHDA and SQIVND (reference sequence). Trimming removed 4 bases from V and 6 bases from J; junction bases left unmatched: 9. CDR3 size: 15 residues. As DNA, the CDR3 is TGTGCCAGTAGTACCAGGTTACAGGGGGCTGATGGCTACACCTTC. Translated, it gives CASSTRLQGADGYTF. Variable domain in full (rest from reference TRBV19 and TRBJ1-2): DGGITQSPKYLFRKEGQNVTLSCEQNLNHDAMYWYRQDPGQGLRLIYYSQIVNDFQKGDIAEGYSVSREKKESFPLTVTSAQKNPTAFYLCASSTRLQGADGYTFGSGTRLTVV.

In its sample, this clonotype was seen many times. The chain uses TRBV7-2 and TRBJ2-3; no definite D call. V was shortened by 5 bases and J by 6 bases, with 6 bases between the two germline ends. The germline CDR1 and CDR2 sequences are SGHTA and FQGNSA. This CDR3 contains 11 residues. The CDR3 loop reads CASSPRDTQYF. The CDR3 DNA follows: TGTGCCAGCAGCCCGCGGGATACGCAGTATTTT.

This clonotype was seen many times. The chain carries TRBV19 and TRBJ1-3; tentative D call: TRBD1 (5 bases). The germline CDR1 and CDR2 sequences are LNHDA and SQIVND (reference sequence). V lost 4 bases to trimming and J lost 0 bases, with 16 bases between them. This CDR3 spans 17 amino acids. CDR3 DNA: TGTGCCAGTAGTACTAGAGGGGAGTTCGCCTCTGGAAACACCATATATTTT. Protein: CASSTRGEFASGNTIYF.

About this clonotype: A read error may be the cause here, since a much bigger clone is one base away. This chain links TRBV6-1 with TRBJ1-4; 7 bases fit TRBD1. V lost 8 bases to trimming and J lost 0 bases; unmatched junction nucleotides: 3. The germline V gene encodes CDR1 MNHNS and CDR2 SASEGT. The CDR3 sequence is 14 residues long. Written as DNA, the CDR3 is TGTGCCAGCCGTCAGGGGGCAACTAATGAAAAACTGTTTTTT. Residues: CASRQGATNEKLFF.

This clonotype was recorded at least ten times. The V and J genes are TRBV12-5 and TRBJ2-1; D possibly corresponds to TRBD2 (5 bases). Looked up from germline, CDR1 is LGHNT and CDR2 is FRNRAP. The germline V and J ends were trimmed by 5 bases and 4 bases, with 15 bases remaining between them. The CDR3 contains 15 residues. CDR3 residues: CASGPRGADYNEQFF. The CDR3, as DNA: TGTGCTAGTGGTCCCCGGGGAGCTGATTACAATGAGCAGTTCTTC. Combining the CDR3 with reference TRBV12-5 and TRBJ2-1 gives the whole variable domain DARVTQTPRHKVTEMGQEVTMRCQPILGHNTVFWYRQTMMQGLELLAYFRNRAPLDDSGMPKDRFSAEMPDATLATLKIQPSEPRDSAVYFCASGPRGADYNEQFFGPGTRLTVL.

The sample holds many counts of this clonotype. V usage is TRBV9 and J usage is TRBJ2-7; 10 nucleotides align to TRBD2. The trim removed 3 bases at V and 5 bases at J, leaving 20 bases unmatched. Germline V gene data show CDR1 as SGDLS and CDR2 as YYNGEE. This CDR3 is built from 19 residues. The chain's CDR3 is CASSGLPGEREGQFHEQYF. For the CDR3, the DNA is TGTGCCAGCAGCGGACTCCCCGGCGAGCGGGAGGGCCAGTTCCACGAGCAGTACTTC.

This clonotype was recorded at least ten times. The chain combines TRBV28 with TRBJ1-6, with a tentative D call TRBD1 (5 bases). CDR3 length equals 13 residues. CDR1 MDHEN and CDR2 SYDVKM come from the germline V gene. The germline V and J ends were trimmed by 3 bases and 9 bases, with 9 bases remaining between them. CDR3 protein: CASSFGGASPLHF. For the CDR3, the DNA is TGTGCCAGCAGTTTCGGTGGGGCTTCACCCCTCCACTTT.

This clonotype appeared many times. The chain couples TRBV2 to TRBJ2-3; 7 bases fit TRBD2. V lost 8 bases, J lost 8 bases, and 7 bases stayed unmatched. Germline lookup yields CDR1 SNHLY and CDR2 FYNNEI. This CDR3 has 12 amino acids. CDR3 sequence reads: CASLRERGTQYF. CDR3 DNA sequence: TGTGCCAGCTTGCGGGAGAGGGGTACGCAGTATTTT.

This chain connects TRBV4-1 to TRBJ2-7; D is possibly TRBD1 (5 bases). Per germline, CDR1 MGHRA and CDR2 YSYEKL. V lost 2 bases, J lost 3 bases, and 14 bases lay in between. The CDR3 is made up of 15 amino acids. The CDR3 is CASSQRGGTNYEQYF. CDR3 DNA sequence: TGCGCCAGCAGCCAAAGGGGCGGCACGAACTACGAGCAGTACTTC.